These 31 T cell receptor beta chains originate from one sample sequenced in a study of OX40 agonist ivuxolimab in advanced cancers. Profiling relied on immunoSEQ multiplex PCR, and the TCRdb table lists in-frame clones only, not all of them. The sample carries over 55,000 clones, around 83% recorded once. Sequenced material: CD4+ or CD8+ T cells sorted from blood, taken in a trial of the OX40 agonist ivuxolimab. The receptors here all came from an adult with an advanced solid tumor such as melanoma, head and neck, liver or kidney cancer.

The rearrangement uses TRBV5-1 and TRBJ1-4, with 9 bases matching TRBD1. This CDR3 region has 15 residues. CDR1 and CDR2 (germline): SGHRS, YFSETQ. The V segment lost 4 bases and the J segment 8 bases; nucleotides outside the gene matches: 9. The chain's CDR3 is CASSAEGQGGEKLFF. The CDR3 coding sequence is TGCGCCAGCAGCGCGGAGGGACAGGGTGGCGAAAAACTGTTTTTT.

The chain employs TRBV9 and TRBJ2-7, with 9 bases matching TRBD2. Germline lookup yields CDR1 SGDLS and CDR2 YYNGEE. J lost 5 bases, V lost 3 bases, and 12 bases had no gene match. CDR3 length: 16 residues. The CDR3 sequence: CASSARGGNIFDEQYF. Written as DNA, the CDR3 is TGTGCCAGCAGCGCGCGGGGGGGCAATATTTTTGACGAGCAGTACTTC.

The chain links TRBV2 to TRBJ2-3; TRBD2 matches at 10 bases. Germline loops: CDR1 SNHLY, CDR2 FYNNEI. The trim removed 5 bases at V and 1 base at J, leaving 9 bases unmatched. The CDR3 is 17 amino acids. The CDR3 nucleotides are TGTGCCAGCAGTCGTCCACAGCGGGGGGGCCGCACAGATACGCAGTATTTT. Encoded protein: CASSRPQRGGRTDTQYF.

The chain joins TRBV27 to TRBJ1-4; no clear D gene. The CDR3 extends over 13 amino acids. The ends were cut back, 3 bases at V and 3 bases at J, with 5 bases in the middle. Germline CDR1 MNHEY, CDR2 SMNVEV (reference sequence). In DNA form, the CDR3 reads TGTGCCAGCAGTTTTCGGCCTAATGAAAAACTGTTTTTT. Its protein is CASSFRPNEKLFF. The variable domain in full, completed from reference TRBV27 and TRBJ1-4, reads EAQVTQNPRYLITVTGKKLTVTCSQNMNHEYMSWYRQDPGLGLRQIYYSMNVEVTDKGDVPEGYKVSRKEKRNFPLILESPSPNQTSLYFCASSFRPNEKLFFGSGTQLSVL.

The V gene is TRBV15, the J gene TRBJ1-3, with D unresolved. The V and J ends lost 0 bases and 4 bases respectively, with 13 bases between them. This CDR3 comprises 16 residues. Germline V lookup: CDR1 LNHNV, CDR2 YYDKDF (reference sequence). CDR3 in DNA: TGTGCCACCAGCAGAGAGAGGGCGCCCTTGGGAAACACCATATATTTT. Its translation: CATSRERAPLGNTIYF.

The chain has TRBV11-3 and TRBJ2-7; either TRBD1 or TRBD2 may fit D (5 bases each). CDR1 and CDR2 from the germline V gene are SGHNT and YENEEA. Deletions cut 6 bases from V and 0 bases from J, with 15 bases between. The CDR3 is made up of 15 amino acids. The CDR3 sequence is CASSFPGPNSYEQYF. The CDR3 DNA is TGTGCCAGCAGTTTTCCGGGACCGAACTCCTACGAGCAGTACTTC.

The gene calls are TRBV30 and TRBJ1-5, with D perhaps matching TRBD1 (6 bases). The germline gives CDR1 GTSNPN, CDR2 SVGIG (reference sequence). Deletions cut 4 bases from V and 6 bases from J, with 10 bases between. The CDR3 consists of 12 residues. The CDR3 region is CAWKQGAQPQHF. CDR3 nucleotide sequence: TGTGCCTGGAAACAGGGTGCTCAGCCCCAGCATTTT.

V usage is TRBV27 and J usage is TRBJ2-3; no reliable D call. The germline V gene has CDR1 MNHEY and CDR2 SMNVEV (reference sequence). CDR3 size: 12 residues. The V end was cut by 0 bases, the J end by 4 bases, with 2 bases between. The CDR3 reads CASSLSADTQYF. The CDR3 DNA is TGTGCCAGCAGTTTATCGGCAGATACGCAGTATTTT.

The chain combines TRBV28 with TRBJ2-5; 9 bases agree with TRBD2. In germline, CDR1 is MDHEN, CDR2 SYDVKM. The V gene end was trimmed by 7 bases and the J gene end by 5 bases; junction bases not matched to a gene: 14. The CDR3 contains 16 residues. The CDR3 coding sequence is TGTGCCAGCACCATCGGGAGGCGGGGGGGCCGTGAGACCCAGTACTTC. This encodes CASTIGRRGGRETQYF.

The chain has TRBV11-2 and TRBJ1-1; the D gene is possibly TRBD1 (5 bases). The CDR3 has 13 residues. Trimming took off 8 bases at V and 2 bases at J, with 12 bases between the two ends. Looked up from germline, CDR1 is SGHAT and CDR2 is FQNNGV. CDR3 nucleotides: TGTGCCAGCCGGGACTTCATTAACACTGAAGCTTTCTTT. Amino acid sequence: CASRDFINTEAFF.

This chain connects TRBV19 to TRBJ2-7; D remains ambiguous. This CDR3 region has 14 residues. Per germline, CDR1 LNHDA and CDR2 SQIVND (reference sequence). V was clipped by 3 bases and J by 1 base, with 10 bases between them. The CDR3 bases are TGTGCCAGTAGTATCGGGCAGGATTCCTACGAGCAGTACTTC. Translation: CASSIGQDSYEQYF.

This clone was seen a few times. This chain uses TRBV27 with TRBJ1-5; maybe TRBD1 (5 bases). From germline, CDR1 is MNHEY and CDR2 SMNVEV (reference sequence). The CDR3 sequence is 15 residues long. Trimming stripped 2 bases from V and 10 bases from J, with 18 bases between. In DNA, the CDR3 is TGTGCCAGCAGTTTAAGTGCGGGACCCGACCATCCCCAGCATTTT. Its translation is CASSLSAGPDHPQHF.

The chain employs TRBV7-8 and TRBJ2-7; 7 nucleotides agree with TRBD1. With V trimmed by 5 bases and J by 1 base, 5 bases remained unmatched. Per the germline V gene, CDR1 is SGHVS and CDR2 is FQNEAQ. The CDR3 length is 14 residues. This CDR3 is CASSVDRLSYEQYF. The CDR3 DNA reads TGTGCCAGCAGCGTGGACAGGCTATCCTACGAGCAGTACTTC.

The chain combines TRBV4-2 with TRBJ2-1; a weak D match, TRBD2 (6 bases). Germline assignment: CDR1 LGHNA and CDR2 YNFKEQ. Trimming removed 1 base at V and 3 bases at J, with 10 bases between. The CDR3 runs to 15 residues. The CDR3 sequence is CASSQASGSYNEQFF. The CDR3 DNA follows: TGTGCCAGCAGCCAAGCGTCCGGGAGCTACAATGAGCAGTTCTTC.

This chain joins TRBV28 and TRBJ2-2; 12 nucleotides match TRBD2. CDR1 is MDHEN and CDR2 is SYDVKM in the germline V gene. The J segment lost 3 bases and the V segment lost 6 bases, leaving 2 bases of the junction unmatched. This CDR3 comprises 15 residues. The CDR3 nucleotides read TGTGCCAGCAGACTAGCGGGAGGAGACACCGGGGAGCTGTTTTTT. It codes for CASRLAGGDTGELFF.

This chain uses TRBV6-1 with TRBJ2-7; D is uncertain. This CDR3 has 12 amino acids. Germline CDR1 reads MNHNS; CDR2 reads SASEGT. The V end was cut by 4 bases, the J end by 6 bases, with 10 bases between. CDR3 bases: TGTGCCAGCAGTGTGCAGGTTCTCGAGCAGTACTTC. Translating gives CASSVQVLEQYF.

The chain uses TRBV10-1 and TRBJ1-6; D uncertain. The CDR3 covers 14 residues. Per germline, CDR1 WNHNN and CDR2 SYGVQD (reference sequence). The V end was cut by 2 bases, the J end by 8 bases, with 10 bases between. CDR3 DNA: TGCGCCAGCAGTGAGAACATGAGGGATTCACCCCTCCACTTT. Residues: CASSENMRDSPLHF.

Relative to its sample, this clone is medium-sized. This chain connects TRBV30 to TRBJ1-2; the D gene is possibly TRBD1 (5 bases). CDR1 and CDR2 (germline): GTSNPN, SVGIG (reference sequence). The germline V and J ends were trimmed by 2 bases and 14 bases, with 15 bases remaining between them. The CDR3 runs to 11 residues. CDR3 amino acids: CAWSSGTARTF. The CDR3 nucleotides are TGTGCCTGGAGTTCTGGGACTGCCAGAACCTTC. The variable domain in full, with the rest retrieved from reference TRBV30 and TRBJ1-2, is SQTIHQWPATLVQPVGSPLSLECTVEGTSNPNLYWYRQAAGRGLQLLFYSVGIGQISSEVPQNLSASRPQDRQFILSSKKLLLSDSGFYLCAWSSGTARTFGSGTRLTVV.

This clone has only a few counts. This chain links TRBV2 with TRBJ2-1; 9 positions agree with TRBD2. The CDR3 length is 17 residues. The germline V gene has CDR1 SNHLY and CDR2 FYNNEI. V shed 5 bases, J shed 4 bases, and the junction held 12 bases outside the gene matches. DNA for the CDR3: TGTGCCAGCAGTCCCCATAGCGGGAGAGGGAGGTACAATGAGCAGTTCTTC. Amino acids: CASSPHSGRGRYNEQFF.

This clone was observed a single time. The CDR3 nucleotides read TGTGCCAGCAGCAATTCCAGGGGTGCGCAGCAGGAGACCCAGTACTTC. This translates into CASSNSRGAQQETQYF. This chain joins TRBV5-4 and TRBJ2-5; D possibly corresponds to TRBD1 (6 bases). Trimming cost V 4 bases and J 5 bases, with 21 bases left between them. This CDR3 is built from 16 residues. Germline-derived CDR1 and CDR2 are SGHNT and YYREEE (reference sequence).

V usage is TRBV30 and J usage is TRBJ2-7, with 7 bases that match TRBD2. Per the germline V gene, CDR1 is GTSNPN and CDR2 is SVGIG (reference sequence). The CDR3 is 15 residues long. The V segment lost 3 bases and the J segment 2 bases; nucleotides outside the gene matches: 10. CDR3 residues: CAWSTHRLATYEQYF. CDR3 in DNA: TGTGCCTGGAGCACCCATCGACTAGCAACCTACGAGCAGTACTTC.

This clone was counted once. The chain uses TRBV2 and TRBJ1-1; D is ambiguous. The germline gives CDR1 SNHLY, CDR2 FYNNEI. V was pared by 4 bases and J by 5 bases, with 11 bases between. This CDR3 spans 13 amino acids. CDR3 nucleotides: TGTGCCAGCAGTGTGGACGGACTAACTGAAGCTTTCTTT. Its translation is CASSVDGLTEAFF.

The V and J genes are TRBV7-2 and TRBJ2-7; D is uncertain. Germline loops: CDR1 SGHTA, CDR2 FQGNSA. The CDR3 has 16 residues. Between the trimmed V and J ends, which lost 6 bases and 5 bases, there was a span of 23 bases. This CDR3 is CASSFARASRTDEQYF. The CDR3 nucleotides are TGTGCCAGCAGTTTTGCTCGGGCCTCTCGTACCGACGAGCAGTACTTC.

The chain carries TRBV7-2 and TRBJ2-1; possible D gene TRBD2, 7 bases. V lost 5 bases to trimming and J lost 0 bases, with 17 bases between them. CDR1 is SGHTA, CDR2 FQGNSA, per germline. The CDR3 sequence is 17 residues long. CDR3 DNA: TGTGCCAGCAGCCCGGTGGGGGGGCCCCTCTCCTACAATGAGCAGTTCTTC. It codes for CASSPVGGPLSYNEQFF.

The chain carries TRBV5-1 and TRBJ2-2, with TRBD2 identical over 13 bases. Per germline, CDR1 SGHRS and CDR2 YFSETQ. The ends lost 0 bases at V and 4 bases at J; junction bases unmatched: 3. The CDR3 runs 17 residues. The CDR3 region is CASSLAGLAGSTGELFF. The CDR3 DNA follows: TGCGCCAGCAGCTTGGCGGGACTAGCGGGGTCCACCGGGGAGCTGTTTTTT.

DNA for the CDR3: TGTGCCAGCAGTACGGGACAGCACTCCTACGAGCAGTACTTC. Translating it yields CASSTGQHSYEQYF. The J gene is TRBJ2-7, the V gene TRBV6-1, with TRBD1 matching 7 bases. Germline V lookup: CDR1 MNHNS, CDR2 SASEGT. CDR3 length: 14 amino acids. Losses at the gene ends were 5 bases for V and 0 bases for J; bases not matched to a gene: 4.

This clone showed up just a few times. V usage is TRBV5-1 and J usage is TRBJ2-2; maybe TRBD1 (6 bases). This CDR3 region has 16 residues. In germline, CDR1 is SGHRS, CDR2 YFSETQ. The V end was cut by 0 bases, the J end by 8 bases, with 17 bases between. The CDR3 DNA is TGCGCCAGCAGCTTGGAAAGGACAGTGGTCGGAGGGGAGCTGTTTTTT. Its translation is CASSLERTVVGGELFF. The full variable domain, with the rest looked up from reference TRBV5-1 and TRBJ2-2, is KAGVTQTPRYLIKTRGQQVTLSCSPISGHRSVSWYQQTPGQGLQFLFEYFSETQRNKGNFPGRFSGRQFSNSRSEMNVSTLELGDSALYLCASSLERTVVGGELFFGEGSRLTVL.

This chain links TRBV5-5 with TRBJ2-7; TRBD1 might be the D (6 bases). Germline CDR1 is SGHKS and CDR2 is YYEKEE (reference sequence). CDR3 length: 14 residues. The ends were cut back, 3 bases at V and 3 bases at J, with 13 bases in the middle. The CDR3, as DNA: TGTGCCAGCAGCTACAACAGGGCCGGCTACGAGCAGTACTTC. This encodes CASSYNRAGYEQYF.

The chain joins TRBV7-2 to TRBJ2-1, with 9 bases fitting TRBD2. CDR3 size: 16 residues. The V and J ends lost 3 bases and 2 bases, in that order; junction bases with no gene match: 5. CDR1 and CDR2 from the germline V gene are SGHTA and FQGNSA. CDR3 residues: CASSFRGGGAYNEQFF. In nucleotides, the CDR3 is TGTGCCAGCAGCTTCCGTGGCGGGGGGGCCTACAATGAGCAGTTCTTC.

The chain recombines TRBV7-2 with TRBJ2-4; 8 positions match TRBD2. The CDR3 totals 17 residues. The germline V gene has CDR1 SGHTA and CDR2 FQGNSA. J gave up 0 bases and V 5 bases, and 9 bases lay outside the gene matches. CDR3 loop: CASSPRSSGLAKNIQYF. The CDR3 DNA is TGTGCCAGCAGCCCCCGTTCTAGCGGGTTAGCCAAAAACATTCAGTACTTC. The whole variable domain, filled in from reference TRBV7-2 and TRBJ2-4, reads GAGVSQSPSNKVTEKGKDVELRCDPISGHTALYWYRQSLGQGLEFLIYFQGNSAPDKSGLPSDRFSAERTGGSVSTLTIQRTQQEDSAVYLCASSPRSSGLAKNIQYFGAGTRLSVL.

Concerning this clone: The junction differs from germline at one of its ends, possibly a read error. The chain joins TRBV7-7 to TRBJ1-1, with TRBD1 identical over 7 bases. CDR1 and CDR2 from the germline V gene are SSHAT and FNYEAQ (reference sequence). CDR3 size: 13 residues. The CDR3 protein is CASSPDRDTEAFF. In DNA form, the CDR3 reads TGTGCTAGCAGCCCAGACAGGGACACTGAAGCTTTCTTT. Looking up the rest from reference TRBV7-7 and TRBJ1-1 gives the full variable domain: GAGVSQSPRYKVTKRGQDVTLRCDPISSHATLYWYQQALGQGPEFLTYFNYEAQPDKSGLPSDRFSAERPEGSISTLTIQRTEQRDSAMYRCASSPDRDTEAFFGQGTRLTVV.